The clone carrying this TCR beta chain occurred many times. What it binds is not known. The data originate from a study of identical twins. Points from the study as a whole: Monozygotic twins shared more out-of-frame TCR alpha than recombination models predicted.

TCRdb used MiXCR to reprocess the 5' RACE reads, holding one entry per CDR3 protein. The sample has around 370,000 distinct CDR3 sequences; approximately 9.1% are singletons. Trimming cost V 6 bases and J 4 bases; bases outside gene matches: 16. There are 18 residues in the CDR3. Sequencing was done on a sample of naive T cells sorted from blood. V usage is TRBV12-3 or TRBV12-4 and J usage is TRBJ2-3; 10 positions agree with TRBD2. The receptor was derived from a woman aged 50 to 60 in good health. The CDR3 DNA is TGTGCCAGCAGCTACCCGCAAGGGCTAGCGGGAGAGGCAGATACGCAGTATTTT. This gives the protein CASSYPQGLAGEADTQYF.